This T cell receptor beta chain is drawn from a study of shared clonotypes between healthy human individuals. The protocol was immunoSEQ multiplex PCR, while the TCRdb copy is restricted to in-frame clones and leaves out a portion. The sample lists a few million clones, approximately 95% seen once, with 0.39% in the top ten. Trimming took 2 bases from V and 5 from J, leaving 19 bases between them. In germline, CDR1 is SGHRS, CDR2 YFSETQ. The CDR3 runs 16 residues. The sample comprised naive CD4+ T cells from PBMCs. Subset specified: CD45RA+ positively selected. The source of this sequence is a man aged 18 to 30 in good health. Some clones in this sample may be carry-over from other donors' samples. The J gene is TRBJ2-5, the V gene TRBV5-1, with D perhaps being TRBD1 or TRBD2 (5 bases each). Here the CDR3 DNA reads TGCGCCAGCAGCTTCCTCGGTGGTTCCGAGGGGGAGACCCAGTACTTC. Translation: CASSFLGGSEGETQYF.